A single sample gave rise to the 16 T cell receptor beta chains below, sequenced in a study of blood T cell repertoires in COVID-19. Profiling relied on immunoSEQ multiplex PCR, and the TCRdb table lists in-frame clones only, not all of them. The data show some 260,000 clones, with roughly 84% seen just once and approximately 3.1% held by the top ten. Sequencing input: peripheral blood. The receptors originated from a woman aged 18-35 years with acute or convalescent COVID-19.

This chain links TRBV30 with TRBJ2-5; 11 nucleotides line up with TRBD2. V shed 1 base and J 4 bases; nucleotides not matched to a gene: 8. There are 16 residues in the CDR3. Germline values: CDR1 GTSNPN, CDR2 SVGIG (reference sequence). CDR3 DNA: TGTGCCTGGAGTGATTTAGCGGGAGGGCCAGGAGAGACCCAGTACTTC. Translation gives CAWSDLAGGPGETQYF.

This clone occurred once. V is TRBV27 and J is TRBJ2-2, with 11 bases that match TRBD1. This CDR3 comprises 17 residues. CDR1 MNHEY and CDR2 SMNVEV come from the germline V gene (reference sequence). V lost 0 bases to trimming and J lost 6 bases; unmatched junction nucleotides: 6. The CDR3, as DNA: TGTGCCAGCAGTTTATCGTTAGGACAGGGGGCCCCCGGGGAGCTGTTTTTT. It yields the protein CASSLSLGQGAPGELFF.

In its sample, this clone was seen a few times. The CDR3 protein is CASSLTSGSPHEQFF. CDR3 nucleotides: TGTGCCAGCAGCTTAACCAGCGGGAGTCCCCATGAGCAGTTCTTC. J is TRBJ2-1 and V is TRBV11-3; 8 bases map to TRBD2. The germline V gene has CDR1 SGHNT and CDR2 YENEEA. Losses at the gene ends were 2 bases for V and 8 bases for J; bases not matched to a gene: 8. The CDR3 length is 15 residues.

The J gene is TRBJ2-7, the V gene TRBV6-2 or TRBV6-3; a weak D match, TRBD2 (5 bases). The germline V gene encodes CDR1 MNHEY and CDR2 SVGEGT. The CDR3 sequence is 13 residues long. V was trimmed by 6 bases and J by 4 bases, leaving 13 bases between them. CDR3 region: CASSFTRAYEQYF. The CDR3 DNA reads TGTGCCAGCAGCTTTACGCGGGCGTACGAGCAGTACTTC.

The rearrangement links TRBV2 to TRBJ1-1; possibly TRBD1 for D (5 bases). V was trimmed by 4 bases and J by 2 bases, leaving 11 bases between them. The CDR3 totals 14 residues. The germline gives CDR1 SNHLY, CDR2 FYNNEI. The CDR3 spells CASSGDGRNTEAFF. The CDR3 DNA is TGTGCCAGCAGTGGGGACGGGAGAAACACTGAAGCTTTCTTT. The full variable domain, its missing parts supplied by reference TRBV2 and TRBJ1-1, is EPEVTQTPSHQVTQMGQEVILRCVPISNHLYFYWYRQILGQKVEFLVSFYNNEISEKSEIFDDQFSVERPDGSNFTLKIRSTKLEDSAMYFCASSGDGRNTEAFFGQGTRLTVV.

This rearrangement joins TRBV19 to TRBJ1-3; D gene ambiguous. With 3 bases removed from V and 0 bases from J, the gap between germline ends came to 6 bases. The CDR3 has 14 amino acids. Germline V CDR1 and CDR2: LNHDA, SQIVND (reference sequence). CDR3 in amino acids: CASSIRSSGNTIYF. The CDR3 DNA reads TGTGCCAGTAGTATCCGGAGCTCTGGAAACACCATATATTTT.

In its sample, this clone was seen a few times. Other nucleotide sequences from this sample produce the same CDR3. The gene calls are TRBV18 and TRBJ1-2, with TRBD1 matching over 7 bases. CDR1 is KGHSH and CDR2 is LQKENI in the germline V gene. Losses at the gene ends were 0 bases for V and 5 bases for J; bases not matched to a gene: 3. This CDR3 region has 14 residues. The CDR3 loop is CASSPPGQTYGYTF. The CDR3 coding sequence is TGTGCCAGCTCACCACCGGGACAGACGTATGGCTACACCTTC. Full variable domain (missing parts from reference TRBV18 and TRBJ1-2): NAGVMQNPRHLVRRRGQEARLRCSPMKGHSHVYWYRQLPEEGLKFMVYLQKENIIDESGMPKERFSAEFPKEGPSILRIQQVVRGDSAAYFCASSPPGQTYGYTFGSGTRLTVV.

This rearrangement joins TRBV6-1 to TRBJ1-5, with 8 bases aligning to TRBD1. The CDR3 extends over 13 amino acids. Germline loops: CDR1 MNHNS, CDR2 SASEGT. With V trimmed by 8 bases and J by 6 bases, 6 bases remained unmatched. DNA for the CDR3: TGTGCCAGCGGGGACAGGACGGGTCAGCCCCAGCATTTT. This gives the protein CASGDRTGQPQHF.

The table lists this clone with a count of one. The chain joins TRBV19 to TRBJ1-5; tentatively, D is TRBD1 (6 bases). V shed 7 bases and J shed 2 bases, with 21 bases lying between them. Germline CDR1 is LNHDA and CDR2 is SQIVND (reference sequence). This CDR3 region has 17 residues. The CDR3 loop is CASIDPIRGLGNQPQHF. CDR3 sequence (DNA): TGTGCCAGTATTGACCCAATAAGGGGGTTGGGCAATCAGCCCCAGCATTTT.

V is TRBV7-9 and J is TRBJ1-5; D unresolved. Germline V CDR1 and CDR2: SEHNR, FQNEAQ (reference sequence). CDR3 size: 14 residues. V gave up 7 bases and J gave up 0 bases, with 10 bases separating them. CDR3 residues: CASTPQNSNQPQHF. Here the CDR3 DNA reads TGTGCCAGCACCCCACAGAATAGCAATCAGCCCCAGCATTTT.

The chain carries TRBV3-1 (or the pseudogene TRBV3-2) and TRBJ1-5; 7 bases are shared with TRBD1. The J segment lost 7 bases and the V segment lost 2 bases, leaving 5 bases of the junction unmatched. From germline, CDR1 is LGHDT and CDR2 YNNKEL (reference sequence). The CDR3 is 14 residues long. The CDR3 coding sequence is TGTGCCAGCAGCCAAACGACAGGGCCCCAGCCCCAGCATTTT. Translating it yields CASSQTTGPQPQHF.

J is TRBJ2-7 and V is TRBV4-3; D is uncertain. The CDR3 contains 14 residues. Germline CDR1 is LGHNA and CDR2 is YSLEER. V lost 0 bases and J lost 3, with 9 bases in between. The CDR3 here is CASSQDLQLYEQYF. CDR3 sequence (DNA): TGCGCCAGCAGCCAAGATTTACAGCTCTACGAGCAGTACTTC.

The CDR3 nucleotides are TGTGCCACCAGATTACAGGAGGGCTCCTACGAGCAGTACTTC. It encodes CATRLQEGSYEQYF. V and J are TRBV15 and TRBJ2-7; tentatively, D is TRBD2 (6 bases). The CDR3 is 14 residues long. The V gene's germline CDR1 is LNHNV and CDR2 YYDKDF (reference sequence). Trimming shortened V by 6 bases and J by 0 bases, and 12 bases separated the two germline ends.

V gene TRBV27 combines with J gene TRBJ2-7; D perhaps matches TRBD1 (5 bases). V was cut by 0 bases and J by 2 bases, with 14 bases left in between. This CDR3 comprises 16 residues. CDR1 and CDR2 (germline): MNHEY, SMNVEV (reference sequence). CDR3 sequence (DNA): TGTGCCAGCAGTTTATCCACAGGTGAATGGGCCTACGAGCAGTACTTC. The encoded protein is CASSLSTGEWAYEQYF.

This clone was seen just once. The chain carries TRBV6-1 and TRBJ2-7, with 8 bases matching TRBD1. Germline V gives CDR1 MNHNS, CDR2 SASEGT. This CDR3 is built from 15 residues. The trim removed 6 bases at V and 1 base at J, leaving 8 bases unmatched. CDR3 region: CASSRLGQGSYEQYF. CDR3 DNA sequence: TGTGCCAGCAGCCGCCTTGGACAGGGATCCTACGAGCAGTACTTC.

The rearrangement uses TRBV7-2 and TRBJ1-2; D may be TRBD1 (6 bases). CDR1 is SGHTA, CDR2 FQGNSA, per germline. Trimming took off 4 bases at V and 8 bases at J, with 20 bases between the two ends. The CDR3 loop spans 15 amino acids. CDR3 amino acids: CASSSLQGPAGGYTF. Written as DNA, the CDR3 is TGTGCCAGCAGCTCACTACAGGGCCCCGCCGGGGGCTACACCTTC.